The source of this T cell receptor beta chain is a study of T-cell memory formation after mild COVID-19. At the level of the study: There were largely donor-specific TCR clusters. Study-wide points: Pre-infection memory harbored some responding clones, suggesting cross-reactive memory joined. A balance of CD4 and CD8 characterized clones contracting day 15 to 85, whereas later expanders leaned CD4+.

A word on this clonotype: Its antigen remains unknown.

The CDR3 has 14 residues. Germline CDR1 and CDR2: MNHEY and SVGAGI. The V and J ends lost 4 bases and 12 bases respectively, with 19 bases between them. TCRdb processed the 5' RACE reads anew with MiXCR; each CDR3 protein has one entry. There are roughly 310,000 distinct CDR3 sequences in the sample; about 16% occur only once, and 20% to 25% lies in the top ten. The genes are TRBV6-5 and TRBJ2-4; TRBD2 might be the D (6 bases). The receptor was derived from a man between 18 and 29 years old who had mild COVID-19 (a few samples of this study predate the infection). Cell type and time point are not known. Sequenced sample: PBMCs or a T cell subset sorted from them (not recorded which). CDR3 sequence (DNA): TGTGCCAGCAGTTTCACCTCCGAAGGCGGGAATCAGTACTTC. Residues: CASSFTSEGGNQYF.